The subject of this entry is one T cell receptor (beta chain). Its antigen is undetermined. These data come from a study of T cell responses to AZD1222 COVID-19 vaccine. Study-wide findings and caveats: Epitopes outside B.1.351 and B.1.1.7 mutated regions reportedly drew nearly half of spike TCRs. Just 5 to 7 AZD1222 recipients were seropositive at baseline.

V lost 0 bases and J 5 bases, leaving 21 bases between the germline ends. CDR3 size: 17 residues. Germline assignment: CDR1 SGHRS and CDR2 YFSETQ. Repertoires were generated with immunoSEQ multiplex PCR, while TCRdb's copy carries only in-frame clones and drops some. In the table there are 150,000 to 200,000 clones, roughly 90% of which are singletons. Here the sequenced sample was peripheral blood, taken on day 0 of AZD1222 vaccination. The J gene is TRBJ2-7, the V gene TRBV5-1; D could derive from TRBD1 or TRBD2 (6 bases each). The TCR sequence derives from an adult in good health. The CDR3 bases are TGCGCCAGCAGCTTGGTAGTAGGAGGGGGAACGGTAAACGAGCAGTACTTC. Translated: CASSLVVGGGTVNEQYF. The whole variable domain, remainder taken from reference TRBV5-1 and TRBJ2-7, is KAGVTQTPRYLIKTRGQQVTLSCSPISGHRSVSWYQQTPGQGLQFLFEYFSETQRNKGNFPGRFSGRQFSNSRSEMNVSTLELGDSALYLCASSLVVGGGTVNEQYFGPGTRLTVT.